The T cell receptor (beta chain) described here comes from a study of shared clonotypes between healthy human individuals. General study points: Compared with clonotypes that all four donors shared, non-shared clonotypes had lower generation probabilities.

As regards this clone: The antigen remains unidentified. Other DNA sequences within the sample encode an identical CDR3.

The germline CDR1 and CDR2 sequences are KGHSH and LQKENI. This CDR3 is built from 12 residues. V was cut by 1 base and J by 5 bases, with 6 bases left in between. Generated by immunoSEQ multiplex PCR, the TCRdb table keeps only in-frame clones and is missing some. The sample includes approximately 2,300,000 clones, 85% to 95% of them seen just once. The sequenced sample consisted of naive CD4+ T cells from PBMCs. Subset of the sample: CD45RA+ positively selected. The chain joins TRBV18 to TRBJ2-7, with D perhaps matching TRBD2 (5 bases). This TCR was sampled from a young man in good health. Some clones in this sample may be carry-over from other donors' samples. CDR3 residues: CASSPRGDEQYF. The CDR3 region has the DNA TGTGCCAGCTCACCACGGGGAGACGAGCAGTACTTC.